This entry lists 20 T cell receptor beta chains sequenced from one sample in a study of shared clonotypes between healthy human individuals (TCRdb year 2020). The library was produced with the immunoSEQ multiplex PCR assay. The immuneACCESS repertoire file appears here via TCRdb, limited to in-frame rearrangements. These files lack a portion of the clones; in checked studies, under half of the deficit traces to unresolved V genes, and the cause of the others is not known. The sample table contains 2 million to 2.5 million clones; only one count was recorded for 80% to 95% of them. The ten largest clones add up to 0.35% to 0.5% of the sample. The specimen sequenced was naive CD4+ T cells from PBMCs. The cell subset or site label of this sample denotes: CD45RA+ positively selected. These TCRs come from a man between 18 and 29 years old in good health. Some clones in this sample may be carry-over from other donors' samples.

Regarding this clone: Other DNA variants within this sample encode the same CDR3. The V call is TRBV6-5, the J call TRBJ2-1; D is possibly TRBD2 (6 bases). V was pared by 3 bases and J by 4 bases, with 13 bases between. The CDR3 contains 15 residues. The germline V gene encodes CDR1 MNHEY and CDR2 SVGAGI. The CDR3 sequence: CASSYEGGGYNEQFF. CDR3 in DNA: TGTGCCAGCAGTTATGAGGGAGGCGGGTACAATGAGCAGTTCTTC.

The CDR3 nucleotides read TGTGCCAGCAGCTTGCAAAGCGGAAACACCGGGGAGCTGTTTTTT. This translates into CASSLQSGNTGELFF. V and J are TRBV5-4 and TRBJ2-2, with D perhaps TRBD2 (5 bases). This CDR3 region has 15 residues. Germline V gives CDR1 SGHNT, CDR2 YYREEE (reference sequence). Deletions cut 1 base from V and 2 bases from J, with 9 bases between.

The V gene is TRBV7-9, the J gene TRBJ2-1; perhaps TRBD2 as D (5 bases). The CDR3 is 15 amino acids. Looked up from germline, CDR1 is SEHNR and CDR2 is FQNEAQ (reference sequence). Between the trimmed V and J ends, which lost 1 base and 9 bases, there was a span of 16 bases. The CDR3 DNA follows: TGTGCCAGCAGCTTAGTCTTCTCGGGGTGGAGTGAGCAGTTCTTC. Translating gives CASSLVFSGWSEQFF.

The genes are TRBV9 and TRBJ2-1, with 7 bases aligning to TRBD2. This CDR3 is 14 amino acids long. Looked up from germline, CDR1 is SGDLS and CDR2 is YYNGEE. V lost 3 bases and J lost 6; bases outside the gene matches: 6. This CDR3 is CASSGTSPVNEQFF. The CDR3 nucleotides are TGTGCCAGCAGCGGGACTAGTCCCGTCAATGAGCAGTTCTTC.

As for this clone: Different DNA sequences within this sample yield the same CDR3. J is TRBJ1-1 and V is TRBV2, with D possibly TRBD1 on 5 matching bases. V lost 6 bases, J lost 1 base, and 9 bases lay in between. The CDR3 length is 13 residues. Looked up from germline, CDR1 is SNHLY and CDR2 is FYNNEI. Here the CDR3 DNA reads TGTGCCAGCAGAGGTAGGGGGAACACTGAAGCTTTCTTT. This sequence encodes CASRGRGNTEAFF.

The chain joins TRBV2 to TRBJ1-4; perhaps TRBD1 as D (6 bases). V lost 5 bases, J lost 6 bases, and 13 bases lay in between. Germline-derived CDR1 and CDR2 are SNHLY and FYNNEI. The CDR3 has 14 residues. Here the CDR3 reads CASSRRQVDEKLFF. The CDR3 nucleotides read TGTGCCAGCAGTCGCAGACAGGTAGATGAAAAACTGTTTTTT.

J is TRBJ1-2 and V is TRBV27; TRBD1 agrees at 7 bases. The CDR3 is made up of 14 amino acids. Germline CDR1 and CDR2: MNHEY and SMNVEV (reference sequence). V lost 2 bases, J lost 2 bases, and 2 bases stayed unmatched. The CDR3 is CASSLRGGNYGYTF. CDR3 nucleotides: TGTGCCAGCAGTTTAAGAGGGGGCAACTATGGCTACACCTTC.

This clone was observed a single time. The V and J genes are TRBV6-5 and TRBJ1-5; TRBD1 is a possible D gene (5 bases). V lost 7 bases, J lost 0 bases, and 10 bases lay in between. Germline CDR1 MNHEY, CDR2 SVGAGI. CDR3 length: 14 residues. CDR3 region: CASNYRYSNQPQHF. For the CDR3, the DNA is TGTGCCAGCAACTACAGGTATAGCAATCAGCCCCAGCATTTT.

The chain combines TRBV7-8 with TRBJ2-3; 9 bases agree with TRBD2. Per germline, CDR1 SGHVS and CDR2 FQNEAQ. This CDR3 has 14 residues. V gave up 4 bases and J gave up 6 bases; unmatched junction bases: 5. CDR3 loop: CASSSIAGADTQYF. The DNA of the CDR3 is TGTGCCAGCAGCTCCATAGCGGGAGCTGATACGCAGTATTTT.

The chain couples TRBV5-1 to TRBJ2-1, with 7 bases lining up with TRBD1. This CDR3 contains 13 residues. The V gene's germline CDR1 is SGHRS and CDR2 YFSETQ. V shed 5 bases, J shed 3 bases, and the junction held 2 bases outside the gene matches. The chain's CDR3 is CASRGQNYNEQFF. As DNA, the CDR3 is TGCGCCAGCAGGGGACAGAACTACAATGAGCAGTTCTTC. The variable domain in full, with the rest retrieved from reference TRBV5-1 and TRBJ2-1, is KAGVTQTPRYLIKTRGQQVTLSCSPISGHRSVSWYQQTPGQGLQFLFEYFSETQRNKGNFPGRFSGRQFSNSRSEMNVSTLELGDSALYLCASRGQNYNEQFFGPGTRLTVL.

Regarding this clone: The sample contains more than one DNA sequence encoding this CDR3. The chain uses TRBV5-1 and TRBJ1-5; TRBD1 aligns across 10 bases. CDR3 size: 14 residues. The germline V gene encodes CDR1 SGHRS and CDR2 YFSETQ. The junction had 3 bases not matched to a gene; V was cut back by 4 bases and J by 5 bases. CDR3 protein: CASSPGQGDQPQHF. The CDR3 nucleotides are TGCGCCAGCAGCCCAGGACAGGGGGATCAGCCCCAGCATTTT.

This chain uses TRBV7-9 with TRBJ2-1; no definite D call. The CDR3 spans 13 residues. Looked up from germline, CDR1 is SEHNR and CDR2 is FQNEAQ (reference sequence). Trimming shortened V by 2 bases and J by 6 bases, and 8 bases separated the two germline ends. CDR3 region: CASSLTTFNEQFF. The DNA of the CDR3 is TGTGCCAGCAGCTTAACGACTTTCAATGAGCAGTTCTTC.

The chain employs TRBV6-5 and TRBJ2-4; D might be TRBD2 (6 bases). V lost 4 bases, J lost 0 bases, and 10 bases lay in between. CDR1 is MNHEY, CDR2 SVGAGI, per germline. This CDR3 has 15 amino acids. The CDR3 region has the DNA TGTGCCAGCAGTTCCCAGGGACTAGCCAAAAACATTCAGTACTTC. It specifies CASSSQGLAKNIQYF.

The CDR3 sequence: CACKPSGVGANVLTF. CDR3 bases: TGTGCCTGCAAACCATCAGGTGTTGGGGCCAACGTCCTGACTTTC. This sequence joins TRBV30 and TRBJ2-6; unclear D gene. From germline, CDR1 is GTSNPN and CDR2 SVGIG (reference sequence). The CDR3 runs 15 residues. V was shortened by 6 bases and J by 3 bases, with 15 bases between the two germline ends. The full variable domain, its missing parts supplied by reference TRBV30 and TRBJ2-6, is SQTIHQWPATLVQPVGSPLSLECTVEGTSNPNLYWYRQAAGRGLQLLFYSVGIGQISSEVPQNLSASRPQDRQFILSSKKLLLSDSGFYLCACKPSGVGANVLTFGAGSRLTVL.

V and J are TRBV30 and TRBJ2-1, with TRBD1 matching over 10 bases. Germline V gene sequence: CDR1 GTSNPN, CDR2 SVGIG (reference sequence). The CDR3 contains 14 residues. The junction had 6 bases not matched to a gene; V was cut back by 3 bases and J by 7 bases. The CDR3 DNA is TGTGCCTGGAGCCCGGGACAGGGGCTGAATGAGCAGTTCTTC. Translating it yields CAWSPGQGLNEQFF.

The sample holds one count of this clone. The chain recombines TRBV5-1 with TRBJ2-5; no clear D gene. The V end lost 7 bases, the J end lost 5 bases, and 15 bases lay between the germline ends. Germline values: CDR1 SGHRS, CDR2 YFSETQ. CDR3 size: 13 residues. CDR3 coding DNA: TGCGCCAGCTATCTACCGGGCGGTGAGACCCAGTACTTC. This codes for CASYLPGGETQYF.

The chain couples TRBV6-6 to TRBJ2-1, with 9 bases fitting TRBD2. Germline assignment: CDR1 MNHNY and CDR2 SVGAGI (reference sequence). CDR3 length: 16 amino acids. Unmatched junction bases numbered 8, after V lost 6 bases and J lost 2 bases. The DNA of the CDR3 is TGTGCCAGCAGCACTCGGGCTAGCGGGACCTACAATGAGCAGTTCTTC. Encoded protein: CASSTRASGTYNEQFF.

The CDR3 spells CASITGTGVTEAFF. CDR3 DNA sequence: TGTGCCAGCATAACCGGGACAGGGGTCACTGAAGCTTTCTTT. This rearrangement joins TRBV6-1 to TRBJ1-1; 10 bases agree with TRBD1. Germline loops: CDR1 MNHNS, CDR2 SASEGT. V gave up 7 bases and J gave up 4 bases; unmatched junction bases: 6. This CDR3 contains 14 residues.

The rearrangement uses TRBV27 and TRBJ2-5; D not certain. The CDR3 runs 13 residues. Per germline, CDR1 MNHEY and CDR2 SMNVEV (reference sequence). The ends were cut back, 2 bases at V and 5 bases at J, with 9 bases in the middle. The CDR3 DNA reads TGTGCCAGCAGTTTACGAGTAAGGGAGACCCAGTACTTC. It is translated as CASSLRVRETQYF.

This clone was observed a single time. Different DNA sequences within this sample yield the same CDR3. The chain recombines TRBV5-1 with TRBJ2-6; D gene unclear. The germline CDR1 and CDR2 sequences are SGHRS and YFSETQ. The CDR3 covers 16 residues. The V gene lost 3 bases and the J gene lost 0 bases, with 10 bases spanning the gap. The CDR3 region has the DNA TGCGCCAGCAGCTCGGGTGCCTCCTCTGGGGCCAACGTCCTGACTTTC. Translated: CASSSGASSGANVLTF.